Listed below are T cell receptor beta chains from one sample, sequenced in a study of T cells after yellow fever vaccination. TCRdb ran MiXCR on the 5' RACE reads and lists one entry per CDR3 protein. The repertoire has about 46,000 distinct CDR3 sequences, 5% to 8% of them found once; the top ten carry about 10%. Specimen: PBMCs, either bulk or a sorted T-cell subset (CD4+, CD8+, memory, or dextramer-sorted; not recorded which), collected 45 days after the yellow fever booster vaccination. Source of these receptors: a man under 40 who received the YFV17D yellow fever vaccine. Both conserved end residues are part of each CDR3. Each record gives: D gene, V gene, clone size, CDR3 length, J gene, CDR3 protein, CDR3 DNA. D genes are given only for firm matches. Not all rows give a size; the values are once, few, many and, for expanded clones, a class.

>TRBD1|TRBV28|medium-sized|13|TRBJ2-7
CASKRTGTYEQYF
TGTGCCAGCAAAAGGACAGGAACCTACGAGCAGTACTTC
>-|TRBV6-5|many|13|TRBJ2-7
CASSSGSSRRQYF
TGTGCCAGCAGTTCGGGTTCCTCCCGGCGGCAGTACTTC
>-|TRBV5-1|many|15|TRBJ2-2
CASSLERGTAGELFF
TGCGCCAGCAGCTTGGAACGGGGGACCGCCGGGGAGCTGTTTTTT
>TRBD2|TRBV11-2|many|15|TRBJ2-1
CASSSGLARYNEQFF
TGTGCCAGCAGCTCAGGACTAGCGCGTTACAATGAGCAGTTCTTC
>TRBD2|TRBV5-1|many|14|TRBJ2-7
CASSLAGLAYEQYF
TGCGCCAGCAGCTTGGCCGGACTAGCCTACGAGCAGTACTTC
>TRBD1|TRBV20-1|-|14|TRBJ1-2
CSAPTDRRGYGYTF
TGCAGTGCCCCGACGGACAGGCGTGGCTATGGCTACACCTTC
>-|TRBV20-1|many|16|TRBJ1-1
CSAQIRGGGMNTEAFF
TGCAGTGCGCAGATTCGGGGAGGAGGCATGAACACTGAAGCTTTCTTT
>-|TRBV20-1|few|13|TRBJ2-7
CSAPSGYSYEQYF
TGCAGTGCTCCATCAGGTTACTCCTACGAGCAGTACTTC
>-|TRBV29-1|many|16|TRBJ2-5
CSVERKGHRYQETQYF
TGCAGCGTTGAACGGAAGGGACACCGGTACCAAGAGACCCAGTACTTC
>TRBD2|TRBV30|many|16|TRBJ2-5
CAWSVLSGRSFETQYF
TGTGCCTGGAGTGTACTTAGCGGGAGAAGTTTTGAGACCCAGTACTTC
>-|TRBV7-9|-|11|TRBJ2-3
CASTLQDTQYF
TGTGCCAGCACTTTGCAAGATACGCAGTATTTT
>TRBD2|TRBV5-1|many|15|TRBJ2-1
CASSLRLAGDHEQFF
TGCGCCAGCAGCCTGAGACTAGCGGGAGATCATGAGCAGTTCTTC
>-|TRBV12-3/TRBV12-4|many|11|TRBJ2-2
CASTSSRELFF
TGTGCCAGCACGTCTAGCCGGGAGCTGTTTTTT
>-|TRBV30|-|13|TRBJ1-1
CAWSPQLNTEAFF
TGTGCCTGGAGTCCACAGCTGAACACTGAAGCTTTCTTT
>TRBD1|TRBV20-1|medium-sized|11|TRBJ2-1
CSAGTGFEQFF
TGCAGTGCCGGGACAGGGTTTGAGCAGTTCTTC
>TRBD2|TRBV20-1|few|16|TRBJ2-3
CSAKILAGGNTDTQYF
TGCAGTGCTAAAATACTAGCGGGAGGGAACACAGATACGCAGTATTTT
>-|TRBV28|many|16|TRBJ2-1
CASNVGGTSSYNEQFF
TGTGCCAGCAATGTTGGAGGGACGAGCTCCTACAATGAGCAGTTCTTC
>TRBD2|TRBV11-1|-|19|TRBJ2-7
CASSFSGWREGLSSYEQYF
TGTGCCAGCAGCTTTAGTGGTTGGCGGGAGGGCCTTAGCTCCTACGAGCAGTACTTC
>-|TRBV7-7|many|14|TRBJ1-4
CAIQRLATNEKLFF
TGTGCCATACAACGGCTTGCAACTAATGAAAAACTGTTTTTT
>TRBD2|TRBV4-3|many|15|TRBJ2-7
CASSKGPSGSYEQYF
TGCGCCAGCAGCAAAGGGCCTAGCGGGAGTTACGAGCAGTACTTC
>-|TRBV7-2|few|15|TRBJ1-2
CASSRTVTENYGYTF
TGTGCCAGCAGCCGAACAGTGACTGAGAACTATGGCTACACCTTC
>TRBD1|TRBV5-1|many|12|TRBJ2-1
CASSFDQGVKFF
TGCGCCAGCAGCTTCGATCAGGGGGTAAAGTTCTTC
>-|TRBV7-9|many|14|TRBJ1-3
CASIPGRTGNTIYF
TGTGCCAGCATCCCCGGGAGGACTGGAAACACCATATATTTT
>-|TRBV6-5|-|15|TRBJ2-1
CASSPGAGVGNEQFF
TGTGCCAGCAGTCCAGGGGCGGGAGTGGGCAATGAGCAGTTCTTC
>-|TRBV3-1|-|14|TRBJ1-5
CASSSGLPHQPQHF
TGTGCCAGCAGCTCGGGACTGCCCCATCAGCCCCAGCATTTT
>TRBD1|TRBV28|few|14|TRBJ2-1
CASARQGSYNEQFF
TGTGCCAGCGCTAGACAGGGCTCCTACAATGAGCAGTTCTTC